Listed here are 15 T cell receptor beta chains from one sample, sequenced in a study of shared clonotypes between healthy human individuals. CD45RO-negative, CCR7-positively selected cells formed the naive CD8 fraction, excluding terminally differentiated effector memory CD45RA+ cells. The repertoire was sequenced with immunoSEQ multiplex PCR; TCRdb's copy has only in-frame clones and lacks some. The sample has under 600,000 clones; roughly 98% are singletons. Sequencing input: naive CD8+ T cells sorted from blood. The source is a man aged 30 to 39 in good health.

The CDR3 bases are TGTGCCAGCAGCTTAGGGACCCCGCGAGGCTACACCTTC. It specifies CASSLGTPRGYTF. The chain recombines TRBV7-8 with TRBJ1-2, with unresolved D. Trimming took off 1 base at V and 8 bases at J, with 11 bases between the two ends. This CDR3 spans 13 amino acids. CDR1 and CDR2 from the germline V gene are SGHVS and FQNEAQ.

The V call is TRBV7-2, the J call TRBJ2-1, with TRBD2 identical over 12 bases. This CDR3 comprises 16 residues. The V and J ends lost 5 bases and 2 bases, in that order; junction bases with no gene match: 4. The germline V gene encodes CDR1 SGHTA and CDR2 FQGNSA. CDR3 loop: CASSPLAGGPYNEQFF. The CDR3 nucleotides are TGTGCCAGCAGCCCCCTAGCGGGAGGGCCCTACAATGAGCAGTTCTTC.

This clone showed up just once. The chain has TRBV4-3 and TRBJ2-1, with 11 bases that match TRBD2. CDR3 length equals 15 residues. Unmatched junction bases numbered 5, after V lost 5 bases and J lost 5 bases. Germline CDR1 LGHNA, CDR2 YSLEER. The CDR3: CASSYGTSGNNEQFF. The CDR3 region has the DNA TGCGCCAGCAGCTACGGGACTAGCGGAAACAATGAGCAGTTCTTC.

V gene TRBV9 combines with J gene TRBJ1-2; D remains unclear. Germline CDR1 reads SGDLS; CDR2 reads YYNGEE. V lost 4 bases and J 4 bases, leaving 17 bases between the germline ends. This CDR3 is built from 15 residues. The CDR3 DNA sequence: TGTGCCAGCAGCCTCAGCCCCGGTAATAGCTATGGCTACACCTTC. As protein: CASSLSPGNSYGYTF.

The chain carries TRBV5-1 and TRBJ2-3, with 8 bases matching TRBD1. V dropped 3 bases and J dropped 4; count of bases not matched to a gene: 4. Germline V CDR1 and CDR2: SGHRS, YFSETQ. The CDR3 extends over 14 amino acids. The CDR3: CASSSGQGSDTQYF. CDR3 DNA sequence: TGCGCCAGCAGCTCCGGACAGGGTTCAGATACGCAGTATTTT.

The genes are TRBV4-1 and TRBJ2-3; D remains unclear. With 0 bases removed from V and 0 bases from J, the gap between germline ends came to 10 bases. Germline V gene sequence: CDR1 MGHRA, CDR2 YSYEKL. The CDR3 loop spans 16 amino acids. Here the CDR3 reads CASSQDVGPSTDTQYF. CDR3 in DNA: TGCGCCAGCAGCCAAGATGTAGGCCCTAGCACAGATACGCAGTATTTT.

The chain uses TRBV6-1 and TRBJ2-1; maybe TRBD2 (5 bases). Germline values: CDR1 MNHNS, CDR2 SASEGT. The CDR3 runs 18 residues. V was trimmed by 0 bases and J by 4 bases, leaving 19 bases between them. CDR3 in DNA: TGTGCCAGCAGTGAAGCGGATCGGACTGGATACTATTACAATGAGCAGTTCTTC. It translates to CASSEADRTGYYYNEQFF.

The genes are TRBV28 and TRBJ1-2, with D possibly matching TRBD1 (5 bases). The V gene lost 4 bases and the J gene lost 0 bases, with 9 bases spanning the gap. The CDR3 is 14 residues long. Germline CDR1 reads MDHEN; CDR2 reads SYDVKM. The CDR3 DNA reads TGTGCCAGCAGTTACATGACAGCTAACTATGGCTACACCTTC. Translated: CASSYMTANYGYTF.

The V call is TRBV5-4, the J call TRBJ2-7; TRBD2 matches at 12 bases. In germline, CDR1 is SGHNT, CDR2 YYREEE (reference sequence). This CDR3 spans 16 amino acids. V dropped 4 bases and J dropped 3; count of bases not matched to a gene: 8. The CDR3 spells CASSPGLAGEDYEQYF. As DNA, the CDR3 is TGTGCCAGCAGCCCGGGACTAGCGGGCGAAGACTACGAGCAGTACTTC.

The chain recombines TRBV6-1 with TRBJ1-2; D uncertain. V was trimmed by 1 base and J by 6 bases, leaving 9 bases between them. This CDR3 has 13 amino acids. Germline values: CDR1 MNHNS, CDR2 SASEGT. DNA for the CDR3: TGTGCCAGCAGTGAAGTAATTAGGGATGGCTACACCTTC. Translated, it gives CASSEVIRDGYTF.

The chain employs TRBV28 and TRBJ2-7; unclear D gene. Germline V gives CDR1 MDHEN, CDR2 SYDVKM. CDR3 size: 12 residues. Deletions cut 4 bases from V and 5 bases from J, with 9 bases between. The CDR3 is CASSWSNNEQYF. The CDR3 coding sequence is TGTGCCAGCAGTTGGAGCAACAACGAGCAGTACTTC.

To note about this clone: Other DNA sequences in this sample translate to the same CDR3. The chain joins TRBV7-6 to TRBJ2-7, with no clear D. CDR1 SGHVS and CDR2 FNYEAQ come from the germline V gene. This CDR3 comprises 15 residues. V was trimmed by 2 bases and J by 2 bases, leaving 13 bases between them. CDR3 nucleotide sequence: TGTGCCAGCAGCTTACTGGGTAGTGGGGCCTACGAGCAGTACTTC. It translates to CASSLLGSGAYEQYF.

The genes are TRBV7-6 and TRBJ2-3; D not resolved. The CDR3 spans 15 residues. Germline values: CDR1 SGHVS, CDR2 FNYEAQ. Trimming left V 4 bases short and J 1 base short, with 12 bases between. The CDR3 bases are TGTGCCAGCAGCTCCCGGCGCACTCGCACAGATACGCAGTATTTT. Translated, it gives CASSSRRTRTDTQYF.

J is TRBJ1-1 and V is TRBV7-9, with a weak D call TRBD1 (5 bases). Germline CDR1 SEHNR, CDR2 FQNEAQ (reference sequence). V was trimmed by 7 bases and J by 1 base, leaving 19 bases between them. This CDR3 is 16 amino acids long. CDR3 DNA sequence: TGTGCCAGCATCCCCATTCATCCGGGGCAGAACACTGAAGCTTTCTTT. As protein: CASIPIHPGQNTEAFF.

The chain couples TRBV10-2 to TRBJ2-2; 8 bases map to TRBD1. V trimming: 7 bases; J trimming: 5 bases; junction bases outside the gene matches: 9. This CDR3 region has 15 residues. Germline values: CDR1 WSHSY, CDR2 SAAADI. DNA for the CDR3: TGCGCCAGCAACCACGGACAGGGATGGACCGGGGAGCTGTTTTTT. This translates into CASNHGQGWTGELFF.